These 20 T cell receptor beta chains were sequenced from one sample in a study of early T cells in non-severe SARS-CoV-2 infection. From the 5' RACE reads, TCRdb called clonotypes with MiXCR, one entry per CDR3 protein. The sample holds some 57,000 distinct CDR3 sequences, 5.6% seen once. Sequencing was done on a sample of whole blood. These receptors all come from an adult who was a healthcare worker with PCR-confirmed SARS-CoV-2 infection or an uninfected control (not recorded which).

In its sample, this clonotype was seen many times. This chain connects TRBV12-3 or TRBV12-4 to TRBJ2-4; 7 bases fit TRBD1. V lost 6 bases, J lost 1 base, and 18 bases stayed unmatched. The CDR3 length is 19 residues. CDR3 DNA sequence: TGTGCCAGCAGACCCAGAACCCTAGGACAGGTCTGGGCCAAAAACATTCAGTACTTC. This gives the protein CASRPRTLGQVWAKNIQYF.

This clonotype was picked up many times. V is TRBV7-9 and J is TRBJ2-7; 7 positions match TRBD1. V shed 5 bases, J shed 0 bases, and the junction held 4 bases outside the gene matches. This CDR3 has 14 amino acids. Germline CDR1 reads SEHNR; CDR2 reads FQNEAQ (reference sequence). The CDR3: CASSTDRSSYEQYF. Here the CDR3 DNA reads TGTGCCAGCAGCACGGACAGGAGCTCCTACGAGCAGTACTTC.

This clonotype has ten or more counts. CDR3 residues: CASSSGSGSSTDTQYF. CDR3 in DNA: TGTGCCAGCAGCTCAGGTAGCGGGAGTAGCACAGATACGCAGTATTTT. This sequence joins TRBV7-9 and TRBJ2-3; the match to TRBD2 covers 9 bases. Germline V gene lookup returns CDR1 SEHNR and CDR2 FQNEAQ (reference sequence). The V segment lost 4 bases and the J segment 0 bases; nucleotides outside the gene matches: 5. The CDR3 loop spans 16 amino acids.

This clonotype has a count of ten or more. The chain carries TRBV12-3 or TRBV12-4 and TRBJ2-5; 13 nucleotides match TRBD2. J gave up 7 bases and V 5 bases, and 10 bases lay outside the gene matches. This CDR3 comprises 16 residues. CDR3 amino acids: CASSPTSGRATGTQYF. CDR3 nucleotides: TGTGCCAGCAGTCCAACTAGCGGGAGGGCAACAGGGACCCAGTACTTC.

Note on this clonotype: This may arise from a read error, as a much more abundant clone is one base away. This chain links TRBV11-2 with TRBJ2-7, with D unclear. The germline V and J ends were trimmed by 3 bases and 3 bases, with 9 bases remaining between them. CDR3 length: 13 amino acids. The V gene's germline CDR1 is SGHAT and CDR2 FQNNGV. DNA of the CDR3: TGTGCCAGCAGCTTTGTACAGAACTACGAGCAGTACTTC. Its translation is CASSFVQNYEQYF.

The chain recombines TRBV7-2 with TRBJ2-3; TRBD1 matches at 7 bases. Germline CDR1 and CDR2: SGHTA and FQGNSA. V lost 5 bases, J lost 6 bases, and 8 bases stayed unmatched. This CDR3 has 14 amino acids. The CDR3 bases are TGTGCCAGCAGCCTGGGACAGCCGATGGATACGCAGTATTTT. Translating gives CASSLGQPMDTQYF. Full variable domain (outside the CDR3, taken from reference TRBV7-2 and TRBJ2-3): GAGVSQSPSNKVTEKGKDVELRCDPISGHTALYWYRQSLGQGLEFLIYFQGNSAPDKSGLPSDRFSAERTGGSVSTLTIQRTQQEDSAVYLCASSLGQPMDTQYFGPGTRLTVL.

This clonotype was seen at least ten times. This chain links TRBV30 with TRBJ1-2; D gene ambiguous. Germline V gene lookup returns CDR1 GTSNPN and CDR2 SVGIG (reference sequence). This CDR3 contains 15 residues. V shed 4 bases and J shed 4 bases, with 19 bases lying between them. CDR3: CAWIRLRDRRYGYTF. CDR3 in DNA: TGTGCCTGGATTAGGCTCCGGGATAGGCGCTATGGCTACACCTTC.

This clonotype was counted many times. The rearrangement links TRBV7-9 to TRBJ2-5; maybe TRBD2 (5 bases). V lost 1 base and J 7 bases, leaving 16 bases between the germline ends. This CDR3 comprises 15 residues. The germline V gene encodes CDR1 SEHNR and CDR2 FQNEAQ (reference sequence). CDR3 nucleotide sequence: TGTGCCAGCAGCTTAGTCGGGGTCACGGCAGGGACCCAGTACTTC. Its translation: CASSLVGVTAGTQYF.

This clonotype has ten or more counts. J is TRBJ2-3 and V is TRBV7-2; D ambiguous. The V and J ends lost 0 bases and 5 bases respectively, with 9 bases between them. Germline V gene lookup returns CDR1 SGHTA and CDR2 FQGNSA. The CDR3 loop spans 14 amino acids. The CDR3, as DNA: TGTGCCAGCAGCTTAGCGGGGAAGGGAGATACGCAGTATTTT. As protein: CASSLAGKGDTQYF.

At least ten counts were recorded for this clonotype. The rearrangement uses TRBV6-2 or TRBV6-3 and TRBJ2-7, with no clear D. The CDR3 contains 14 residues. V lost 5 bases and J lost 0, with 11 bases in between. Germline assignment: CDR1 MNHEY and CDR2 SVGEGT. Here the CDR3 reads CASSDRTSSYEQYF. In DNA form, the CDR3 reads TGTGCCAGCAGTGATAGGACCAGCTCCTACGAGCAGTACTTC.

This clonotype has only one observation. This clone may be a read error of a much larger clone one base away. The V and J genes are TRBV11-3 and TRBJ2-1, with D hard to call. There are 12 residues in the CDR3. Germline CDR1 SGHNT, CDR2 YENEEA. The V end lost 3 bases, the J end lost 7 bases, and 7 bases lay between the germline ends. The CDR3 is CASSFPVNEQFF. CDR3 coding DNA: TGTGCCAGCAGCTTCCCAGTGAATGAGCAGTTCTTC.

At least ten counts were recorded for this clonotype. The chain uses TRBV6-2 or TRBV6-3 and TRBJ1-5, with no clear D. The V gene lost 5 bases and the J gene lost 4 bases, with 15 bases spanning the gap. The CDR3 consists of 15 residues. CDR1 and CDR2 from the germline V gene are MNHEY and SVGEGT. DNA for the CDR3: TGTGCCAGCAGTACGCTACGGGTCGGGAATCAGCCCCAGCATTTT. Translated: CASSTLRVGNQPQHF.

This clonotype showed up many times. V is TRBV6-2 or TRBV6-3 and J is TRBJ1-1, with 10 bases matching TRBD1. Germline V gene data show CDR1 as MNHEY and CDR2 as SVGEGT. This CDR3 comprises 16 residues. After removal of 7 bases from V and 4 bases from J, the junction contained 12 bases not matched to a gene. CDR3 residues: CASTPGDRGRSTEAFF. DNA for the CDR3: TGTGCCAGCACCCCCGGGGACAGGGGCAGGAGCACTGAAGCTTTCTTT.

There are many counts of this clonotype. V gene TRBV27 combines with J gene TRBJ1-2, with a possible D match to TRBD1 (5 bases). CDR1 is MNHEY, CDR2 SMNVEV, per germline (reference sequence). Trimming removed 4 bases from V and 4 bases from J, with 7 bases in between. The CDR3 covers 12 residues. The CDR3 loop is CASSSGGYGYTF. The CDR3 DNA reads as TGTGCCAGCAGTTCGGGGGGCTATGGCTACACCTTC.

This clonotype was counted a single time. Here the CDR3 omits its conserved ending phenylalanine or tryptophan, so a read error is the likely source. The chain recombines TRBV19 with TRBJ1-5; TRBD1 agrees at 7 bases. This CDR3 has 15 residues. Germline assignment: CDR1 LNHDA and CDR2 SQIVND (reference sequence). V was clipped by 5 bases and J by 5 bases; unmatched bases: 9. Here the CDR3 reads CASSPVQGSHQPQHL. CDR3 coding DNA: TGTGCCAGTAGTCCCGTACAGGGGAGTCATCAGCCCCAGCATCTT.

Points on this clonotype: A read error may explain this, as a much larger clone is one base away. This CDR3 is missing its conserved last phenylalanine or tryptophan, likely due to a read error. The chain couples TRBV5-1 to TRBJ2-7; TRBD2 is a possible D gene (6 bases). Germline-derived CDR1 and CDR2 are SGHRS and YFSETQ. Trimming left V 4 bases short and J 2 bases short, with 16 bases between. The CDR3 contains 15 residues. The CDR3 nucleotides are TGCGCCAGCAGCCTGTTGGGCGGGAAAGCCTACGAGCAGTACTAC. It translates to CASSLLGGKAYEQYY.

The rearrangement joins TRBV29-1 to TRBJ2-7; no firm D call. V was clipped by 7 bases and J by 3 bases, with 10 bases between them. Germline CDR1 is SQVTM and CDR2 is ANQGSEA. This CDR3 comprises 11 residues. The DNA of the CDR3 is TGCAGCGGGAAAGTGGGCTACGAGCAGTACTTC. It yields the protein CSGKVGYEQYF.

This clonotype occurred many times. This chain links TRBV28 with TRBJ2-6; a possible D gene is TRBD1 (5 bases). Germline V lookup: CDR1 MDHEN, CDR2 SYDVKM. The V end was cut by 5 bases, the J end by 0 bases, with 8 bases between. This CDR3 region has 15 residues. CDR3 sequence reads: CASSDSLSGANVLTF. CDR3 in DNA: TGTGCCAGCAGTGACAGCCTCTCTGGGGCCAACGTCCTGACTTTC.

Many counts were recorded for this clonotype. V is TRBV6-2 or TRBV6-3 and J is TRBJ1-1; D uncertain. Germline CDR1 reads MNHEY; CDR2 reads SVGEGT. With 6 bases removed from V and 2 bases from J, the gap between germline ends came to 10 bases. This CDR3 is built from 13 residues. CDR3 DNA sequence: TGTGCCAGCAGGGTGGACTTTAACACTGAAGCTTTCTTT. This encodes CASRVDFNTEAFF.

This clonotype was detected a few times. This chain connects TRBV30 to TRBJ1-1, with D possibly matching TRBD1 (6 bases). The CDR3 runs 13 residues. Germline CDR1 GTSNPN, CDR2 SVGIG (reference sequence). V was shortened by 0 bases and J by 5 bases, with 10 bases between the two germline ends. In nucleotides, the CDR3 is TGTGCCTGGAGTGTATCAGGGGAGACTGAAGCTTTCTTT. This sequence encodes CAWSVSGETEAFF.